The rows below give T cell receptor beta chains drawn from one sample of a study of beta chain features in type 1 diabetes. The assay was immunoSEQ multiplex PCR, and TCRdb's table has in-frame clones only and misses some. Of about 300,000 clones in the sample, around an eighth were seen once. Sample: naive CD4+ T cells from blood. The source is a woman under 30 with type 1 diabetes. The CDR3 runs from the conserved cysteine through the conserved F or W. The D gene is left open where the match is weak. Some rows mark clone size as missing; the rest say once, few, many or name a class of expanded clone.

D gene: NA; V gene: TRBV30; clone size: NA; J gene: TRBJ2-3; CDR3 protein: CAWSGGVADTQYF; CDR3 DNA: TGTGCCTGGAGCGGCGGCGTGGCAGATACGCAGTATTTT
D gene: TRBD1; V gene: TRBV28; clone size: few; J gene: TRBJ1-2; CDR3 protein: CASRKTGGSGYGYTF; CDR3 DNA: TGTGCCAGCAGGAAGACAGGGGGCTCGGGGTATGGCTACACCTTC
D gene: NA; V gene: TRBV20-1; clone size: NA; J gene: TRBJ2-1; CDR3 protein: CSPQDHEQFF; CDR3 DNA: TGCAGTCCACAGGACCATGAGCAGTTCTTC
D gene: TRBD2; V gene: TRBV11-2; clone size: NA; J gene: TRBJ2-3; CDR3 protein: CASSFGASGSGDTQYF; CDR3 DNA: TGTGCCAGCAGCTTTGGGGCTAGCGGGAGCGGAGATACGCAGTATTTT
D gene: TRBD1; V gene: TRBV9; clone size: NA; J gene: TRBJ2-1; CDR3 protein: CASSPGDRGYNEQFF; CDR3 DNA: TGTGCCAGCAGCCCGGGGGACAGGGGGTACAATGAGCAGTTCTTC
D gene: TRBD1; V gene: TRBV7-9; clone size: few; J gene: TRBJ1-5; CDR3 protein: CASSRTGLQDQPQHF; CDR3 DNA: TGTGCCAGCAGCAGGACAGGGTTACAGGATCAGCCCCAGCATTTT
D gene: TRBD1; V gene: TRBV13; clone size: NA; J gene: TRBJ2-1; CDR3 protein: CASSLLAGQGIYNEQFF; CDR3 DNA: TGTGCCAGCAGCTTATTGGCAGGACAGGGGATTTACAATGAGCAGTTCTTC
D gene: NA; V gene: TRBV20-1; clone size: few; J gene: TRBJ2-1; CDR3 protein: CSVGEYNEQFF; CDR3 DNA: TGCAGTGTAGGGGAATACAATGAGCAGTTCTTC
D gene: NA; V gene: TRBV25-1; clone size: few; J gene: TRBJ2-1; CDR3 protein: CASGRDSPPDEQFF; CDR3 DNA: TGTGCCAGCGGCCGGGACTCCCCCCCTGATGAGCAGTTCTTC
D gene: NA; V gene: TRBV11-2; clone size: NA; J gene: TRBJ2-1; CDR3 protein: CASSRVVGSYNEQFF; CDR3 DNA: TGTGCCAGCAGCCGGGTAGTGGGCTCCTACAATGAGCAGTTCTTC
D gene: NA; V gene: TRBV27; clone size: NA; J gene: TRBJ2-2; CDR3 protein: CASSAPSRTHTGELFF; CDR3 DNA: TGTGCCAGCAGTGCACCGAGCAGGACTCACACCGGGGAGCTGTTTTTT
D gene: NA; V gene: TRBV2; clone size: NA; J gene: TRBJ1-5; CDR3 protein: CASGGGREQPQHF; CDR3 DNA: TGTGCCAGCGGGGGGGGGAGAGAACAGCCCCAGCATTTT
D gene: NA; V gene: TRBV7-2; clone size: NA; J gene: TRBJ1-2; CDR3 protein: CASSFRSQGTVYGYTF; CDR3 DNA: TGTGCCAGCAGCTTTCGGTCGCAGGGCACAGTCTATGGCTACACCTTC
D gene: NA; V gene: TRBV2; clone size: NA; J gene: TRBJ2-5; CDR3 protein: CASRRLEYRETQYF; CDR3 DNA: TGTGCCAGCAGGAGACTAGAATACCGAGAGACCCAGTACTTC
D gene: TRBD2; V gene: TRBV9; clone size: NA; J gene: TRBJ2-1; CDR3 protein: CASSPELAGYYNEQFF; CDR3 DNA: TGTGCCAGCAGCCCCGAACTAGCGGGGTATTACAATGAGCAGTTCTTC
D gene: TRBD2; V gene: TRBV2; clone size: few; J gene: TRBJ2-1; CDR3 protein: CASRGLAEYNEQFF; CDR3 DNA: TGTGCCAGCCGTGGACTAGCGGAATACAATGAGCAGTTCTTC
D gene: TRBD1; V gene: TRBV6-5; clone size: NA; J gene: TRBJ1-1; CDR3 protein: CASSRDRGTEAFF; CDR3 DNA: TGTGCCAGCAGTCGGGACAGGGGAACTGAAGCTTTCTTT
D gene: NA; V gene: TRBV30; clone size: NA; J gene: TRBJ1-5; CDR3 protein: CAWSGTDHNQPQHF; CDR3 DNA: TGTGCCTGGAGTGGGACAGACCATAATCAGCCCCAGCATTTT
D gene: NA; V gene: TRBV11-2; clone size: NA; J gene: TRBJ2-5; CDR3 protein: CASSSLTSIETQYF; CDR3 DNA: TGTGCCAGCAGCTCCCTGACTAGTATTGAGACCCAGTACTTC
D gene: NA; V gene: TRBV6-6; clone size: NA; J gene: TRBJ2-1; CDR3 protein: CASSGQHNEQFF; CDR3 DNA: TGTGCCAGCAGTGGGCAACACAATGAGCAGTTCTTC
D gene: TRBD1; V gene: TRBV5-6; clone size: few; J gene: TRBJ1-1; CDR3 protein: CASSLGDRGAEAFF; CDR3 DNA: TGTGCCAGCAGCTTGGGTGACAGGGGCGCTGAAGCTTTCTTT
D gene: NA; V gene: TRBV4-1; clone size: few; J gene: TRBJ1-2; CDR3 protein: CASSQEGRINYGYTF; CDR3 DNA: TGCGCCAGCAGCCAAGAGGGCAGAATAAACTATGGCTACACCTTC
D gene: TRBD2; V gene: TRBV19; clone size: few; J gene: TRBJ2-5; CDR3 protein: CASSIGGLAGAKETQYF; CDR3 DNA: TGTGCCAGTAGTATAGGCGGGCTAGCGGGAGCGAAAGAGACCCAGTACTTC
D gene: TRBD2; V gene: TRBV5-4; clone size: NA; J gene: TRBJ2-5; CDR3 protein: CASSRTSGQETQYF; CDR3 DNA: TGTGCCAGCAGCAGGACTAGCGGTCAAGAGACCCAGTACTTC
D gene: TRBD1; V gene: TRBV30; clone size: NA; J gene: TRBJ1-1; CDR3 protein: CAWSVLRTGGGNTEAFF; CDR3 DNA: TGTGCCTGGAGTGTACTGAGGACAGGGGGGGGGAACACTGAAGCTTTCTTT
D gene: TRBD2; V gene: TRBV7-3; clone size: few; J gene: TRBJ2-1; CDR3 protein: CASSSGTSGFNEQFF; CDR3 DNA: TGTGCCAGCAGCTCCGGGACTAGCGGGTTTAATGAGCAGTTCTTC
D gene: TRBD2; V gene: TRBV2; clone size: NA; J gene: TRBJ2-5; CDR3 protein: CASRAGRFAQYF; CDR3 DNA: TGTGCCAGCAGAGCGGGACGTTTCGCCCAGTACTTC
D gene: NA; V gene: TRBV20-1; clone size: NA; J gene: TRBJ1-2; CDR3 protein: CSAGLGIGYTF; CDR3 DNA: TGCAGTGCTGGGCTCGGAATAGGCTACACCTTC
D gene: NA; V gene: TRBV2; clone size: NA; J gene: TRBJ1-1; CDR3 protein: CASSVDSPPEAFF; CDR3 DNA: TGTGCCAGCAGTGTTGACAGTCCTCCTGAAGCTTTCTTT
D gene: TRBD2; V gene: TRBV10-3; clone size: NA; J gene: TRBJ2-5; CDR3 protein: CAIAPWAGGEETQYF; CDR3 DNA: TGTGCCATCGCTCCCTGGGCGGGAGGGGAAGAGACCCAGTACTTC
D gene: NA; V gene: TRBV15; clone size: NA; J gene: TRBJ1-2; CDR3 protein: CATSRDAGDYGYTF; CDR3 DNA: TGTGCCACCAGCAGAGATGCCGGGGACTATGGCTACACCTTC
D gene: NA; V gene: TRBV27; clone size: few; J gene: TRBJ2-7; CDR3 protein: CASSFGGTGIYEQYF; CDR3 DNA: TGTGCCAGCAGTTTCGGCGGGACGGGCATATACGAGCAGTACTTC
D gene: NA; V gene: TRBV11-2; clone size: NA; J gene: TRBJ2-1; CDR3 protein: CASSPVRGNEQFF; CDR3 DNA: TGTGCCAGCAGCCCCGTCCGGGGAAATGAGCAGTTCTTC
D gene: NA; V gene: TRBV11-2; clone size: NA; J gene: TRBJ1-1; CDR3 protein: CASSLGSEAFF; CDR3 DNA: TGTGCCAGCAGCTTAGGCAGTGAAGCTTTCTTT
D gene: TRBD1; V gene: TRBV7-8; clone size: NA; J gene: TRBJ2-4; CDR3 protein: CASSPGQGAKNIQYF; CDR3 DNA: TGTGCCAGCAGCCCGGGACAGGGGGCCAAAAACATTCAGTACTTC
D gene: TRBD2; V gene: TRBV7-9; clone size: NA; J gene: TRBJ2-5; CDR3 protein: CASSSGLAGFETQYF; CDR3 DNA: TGTGCCAGCAGCTCGGGACTAGCGGGATTTGAGACCCAGTACTTC
D gene: NA; V gene: TRBV21-1; clone size: few; J gene: TRBJ1-1; CDR3 protein: CASSIRDKDHTEAFF; CDR3 DNA: TGTGCCAGCAGCATCCGGGACAAGGACCACACTGAAGCTTTCTTT
D gene: TRBD2; V gene: TRBV5-1; clone size: NA; J gene: TRBJ2-5; CDR3 protein: CASSIGTSGQETQYF; CDR3 DNA: TGCGCCAGCAGCATCGGGACTAGCGGTCAAGAGACCCAGTACTTC
D gene: NA; V gene: TRBV29-1; clone size: NA; J gene: TRBJ1-2; CDR3 protein: CSAMTGLGYGYTF; CDR3 DNA: TGCAGCGCCATGACAGGTCTTGGATATGGCTACACCTTC
D gene: TRBD1; V gene: TRBV19; clone size: NA; J gene: TRBJ2-2; CDR3 protein: CASKLGDRDTGELFF; CDR3 DNA: TGTGCCAGTAAACTGGGGGACAGAGACACCGGGGAGCTGTTTTTT
D gene: TRBD2; V gene: TRBV11-3; clone size: NA; J gene: TRBJ2-1; CDR3 protein: CASTLAGGGISYNEQFF; CDR3 DNA: TGTGCCAGCACCTTAGCGGGCGGGGGGATCTCCTACAATGAGCAGTTCTTC
D gene: TRBD1; V gene: TRBV5-1; clone size: NA; J gene: TRBJ1-1; CDR3 protein: CASSLTTRQGWGMNTEAFF; CDR3 DNA: TGCGCCAGCAGCCTAACTACACGACAGGGTTGGGGGATGAACACTGAAGCTTTCTTT
D gene: TRBD2; V gene: TRBV19; clone size: NA; J gene: TRBJ2-2; CDR3 protein: CASSIRLLAGGELFF; CDR3 DNA: TGTGCCAGTAGTATTCGTCTCCTAGCGGGCGGGGAGCTGTTTTTT
D gene: NA; V gene: TRBV27; clone size: NA; J gene: TRBJ1-2; CDR3 protein: CASSLTGVRHGYTF; CDR3 DNA: TGTGCCAGCAGCTTGACAGGTGTGAGGCATGGCTACACCTTC
D gene: TRBD1; V gene: TRBV18; clone size: NA; J gene: TRBJ1-1; CDR3 protein: CASSPGQGRSTEAFF; CDR3 DNA: TGTGCCAGCTCACCGGGACAGGGGAGGAGCACTGAAGCTTTCTTT
D gene: TRBD1; V gene: TRBV28; clone size: NA; J gene: TRBJ2-1; CDR3 protein: CASDGGQGASGSYNEQFF; CDR3 DNA: TGTGCCAGCGACGGGGGACAGGGAGCGAGCGGCTCCTACAATGAGCAGTTCTTC
D gene: NA; V gene: TRBV12-5; clone size: NA; J gene: TRBJ2-2; CDR3 protein: CASGLTGAGELFF; CDR3 DNA: TGTGCTAGTGGTTTGACGGGTGCCGGGGAGCTGTTTTTT
D gene: TRBD1; V gene: TRBV2; clone size: NA; J gene: TRBJ1-5; CDR3 protein: CASSDRGLRQPQHF; CDR3 DNA: TGTGCCAGCAGTGATAGGGGGCTTCGACAGCCCCAGCATTTT
D gene: TRBD1; V gene: TRBV5-1; clone size: NA; J gene: TRBJ1-2; CDR3 protein: CASSPGTVGYTF; CDR3 DNA: TGCGCCAGCAGCCCCGGGACAGTTGGCTACACCTTC
D gene: NA; V gene: TRBV30; clone size: few; J gene: TRBJ2-5; CDR3 protein: CAWRDYQETQYF; CDR3 DNA: TGTGCCTGGCGGGACTACCAAGAGACCCAGTACTTC